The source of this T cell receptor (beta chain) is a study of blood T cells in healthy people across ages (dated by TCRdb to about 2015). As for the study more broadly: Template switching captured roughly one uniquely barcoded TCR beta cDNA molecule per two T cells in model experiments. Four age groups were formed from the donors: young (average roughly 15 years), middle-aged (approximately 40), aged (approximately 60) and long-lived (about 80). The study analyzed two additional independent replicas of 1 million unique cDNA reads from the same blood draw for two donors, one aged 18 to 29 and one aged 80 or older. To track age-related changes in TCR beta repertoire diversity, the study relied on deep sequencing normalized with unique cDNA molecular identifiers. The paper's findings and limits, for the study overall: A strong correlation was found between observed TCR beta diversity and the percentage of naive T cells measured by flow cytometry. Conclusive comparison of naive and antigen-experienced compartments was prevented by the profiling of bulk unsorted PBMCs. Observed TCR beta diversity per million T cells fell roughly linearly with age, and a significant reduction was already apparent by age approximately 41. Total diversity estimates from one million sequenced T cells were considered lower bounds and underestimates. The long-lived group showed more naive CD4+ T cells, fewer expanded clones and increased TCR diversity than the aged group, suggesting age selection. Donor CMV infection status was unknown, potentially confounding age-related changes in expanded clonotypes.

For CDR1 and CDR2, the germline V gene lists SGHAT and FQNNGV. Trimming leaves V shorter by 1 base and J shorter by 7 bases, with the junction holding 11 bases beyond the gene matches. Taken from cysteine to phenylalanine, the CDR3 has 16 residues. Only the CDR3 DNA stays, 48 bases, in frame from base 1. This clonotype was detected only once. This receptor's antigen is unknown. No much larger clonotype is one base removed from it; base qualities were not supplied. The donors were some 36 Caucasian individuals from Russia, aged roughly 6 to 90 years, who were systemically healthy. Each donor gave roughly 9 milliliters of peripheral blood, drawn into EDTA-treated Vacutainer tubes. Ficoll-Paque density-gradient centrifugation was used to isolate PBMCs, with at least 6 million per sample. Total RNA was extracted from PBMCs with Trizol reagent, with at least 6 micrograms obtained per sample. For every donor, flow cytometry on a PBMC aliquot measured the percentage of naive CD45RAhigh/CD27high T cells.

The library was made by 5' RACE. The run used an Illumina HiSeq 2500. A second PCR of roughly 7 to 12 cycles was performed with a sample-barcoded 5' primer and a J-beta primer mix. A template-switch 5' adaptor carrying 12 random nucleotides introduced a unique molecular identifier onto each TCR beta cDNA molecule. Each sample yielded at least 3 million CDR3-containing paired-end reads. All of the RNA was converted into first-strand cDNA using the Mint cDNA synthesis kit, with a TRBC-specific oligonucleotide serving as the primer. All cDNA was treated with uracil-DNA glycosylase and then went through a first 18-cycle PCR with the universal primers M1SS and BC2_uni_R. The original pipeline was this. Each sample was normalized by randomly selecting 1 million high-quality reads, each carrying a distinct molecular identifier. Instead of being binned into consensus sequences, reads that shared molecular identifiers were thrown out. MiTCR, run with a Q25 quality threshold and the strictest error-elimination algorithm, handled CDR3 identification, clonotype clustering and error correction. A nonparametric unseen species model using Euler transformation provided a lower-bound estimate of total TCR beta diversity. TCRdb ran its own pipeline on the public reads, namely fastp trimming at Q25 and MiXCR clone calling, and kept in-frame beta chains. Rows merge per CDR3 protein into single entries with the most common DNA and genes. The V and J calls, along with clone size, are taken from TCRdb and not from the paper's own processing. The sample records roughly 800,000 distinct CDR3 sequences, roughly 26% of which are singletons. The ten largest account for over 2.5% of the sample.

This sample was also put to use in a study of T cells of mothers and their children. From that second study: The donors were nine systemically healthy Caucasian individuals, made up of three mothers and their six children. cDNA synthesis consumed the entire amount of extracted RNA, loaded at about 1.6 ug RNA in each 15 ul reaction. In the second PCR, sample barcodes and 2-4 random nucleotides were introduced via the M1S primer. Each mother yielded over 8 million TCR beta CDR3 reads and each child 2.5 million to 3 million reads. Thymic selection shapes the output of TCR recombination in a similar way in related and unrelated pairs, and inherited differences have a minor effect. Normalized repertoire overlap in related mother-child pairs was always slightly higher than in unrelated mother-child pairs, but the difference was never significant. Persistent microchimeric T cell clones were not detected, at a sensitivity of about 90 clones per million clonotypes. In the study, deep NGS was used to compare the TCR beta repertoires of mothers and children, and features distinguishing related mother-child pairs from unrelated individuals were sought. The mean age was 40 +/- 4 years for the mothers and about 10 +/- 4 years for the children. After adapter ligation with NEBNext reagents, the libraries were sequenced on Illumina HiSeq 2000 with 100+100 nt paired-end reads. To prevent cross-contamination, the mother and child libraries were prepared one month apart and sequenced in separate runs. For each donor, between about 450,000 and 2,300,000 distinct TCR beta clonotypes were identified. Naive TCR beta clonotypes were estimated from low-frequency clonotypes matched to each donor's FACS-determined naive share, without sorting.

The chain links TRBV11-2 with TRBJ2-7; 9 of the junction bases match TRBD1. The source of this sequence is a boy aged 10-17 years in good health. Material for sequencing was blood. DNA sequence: TGTGCCAGCAGCTTAGGCGCTCCGGGACAGGGAAGGGAGCAGTACTTC. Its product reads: CASSLGAPGQGREQYF. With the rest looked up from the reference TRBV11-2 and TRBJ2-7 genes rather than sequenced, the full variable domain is EAGVAQSPRYKIIEKRQSVAFWCNPISGHATLYWYQQILGQGPKLLIQFQNNGVVDDSQLPKDRFSAERLKGVDSTLKIQPAKLEDSAVYLCASSLGAPGQGREQYFGPGTRLTVT.